This record looks at one T cell receptor (beta chain) sequence and its context. The antigen is not known. These data belong to a study of vaccination effects on CD4 cells after COVID-19. Study-level results: In vaccinees who were healthy, merely 1 out of 255 vaccine-induced clones cross-reacted with common cold coronaviruses.

V lost 5 bases and J 5 bases, leaving 21 bases between the germline ends. The CDR3 has 16 residues. Germline CDR1 and CDR2: MDHEN and SYDVKM. With the ViraFEST assay, the study expanded antigen-specific CD4+ T cells using viral peptide pools, then sequenced them. Following culture for 9 to 11 days, CD4+ T cells were isolated. None of the vaccinated had previously contracted SARS-CoV-2, and their nucleocapsid antibodies tested negative. The authors replaced half the medium with IL-2 medium on days 3 and 7. Profiling relied on immunoSEQ multiplex PCR, and the TCRdb table lists in-frame clones only, not all of them. The sample carries over 25,000 clones, about 80% recorded once.

The chain employs TRBV28 and TRBJ2-5, with a possible D match to TRBD2 (6 bases). This TCR was recovered from a human donor who received a COVID-19 vaccine. Sequenced here: CD4+ T cells from PBMCs cultured with SARS-CoV-2 spike peptides, sampled before COVID-19 vaccination. The CDR3 region is CASSTGGRGPAETQYF. The CDR3 region has the DNA TGTGCCAGCAGTACCGGGGGTAGGGGTCCAGCGGAGACCCAGTACTTC.